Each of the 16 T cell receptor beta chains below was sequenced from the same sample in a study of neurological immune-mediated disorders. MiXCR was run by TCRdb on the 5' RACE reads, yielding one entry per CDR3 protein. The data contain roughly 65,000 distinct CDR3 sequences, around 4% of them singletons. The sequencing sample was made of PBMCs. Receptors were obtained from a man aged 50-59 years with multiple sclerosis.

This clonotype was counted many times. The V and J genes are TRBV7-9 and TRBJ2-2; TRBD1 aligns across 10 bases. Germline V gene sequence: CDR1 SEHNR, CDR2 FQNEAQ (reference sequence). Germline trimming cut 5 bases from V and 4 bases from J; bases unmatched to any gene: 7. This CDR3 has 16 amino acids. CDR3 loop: CASSRTGTGATGELFF. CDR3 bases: TGTGCCAGCAGCCGCACCGGGACAGGGGCCACCGGGGAGCTGTTTTTT.

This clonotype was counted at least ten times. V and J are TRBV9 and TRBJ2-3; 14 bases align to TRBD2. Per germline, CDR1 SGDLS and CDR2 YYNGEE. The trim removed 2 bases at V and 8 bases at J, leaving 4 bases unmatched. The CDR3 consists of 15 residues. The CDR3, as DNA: TGTGCCAGCAGCGTCGGGACTAGCGGGGGTGGTACGCAGTATTTT. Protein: CASSVGTSGGGTQYF. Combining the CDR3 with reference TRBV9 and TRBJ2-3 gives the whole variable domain DSGVTQTPKHLITATGQRVTLRCSPRSGDLSVYWYQQSLDQGLQFLIQYYNGEERAKGNILERFSAQQFPDLHSELNLSSLELGDSALYFCASSVGTSGGGTQYFGPGTRLTVL.

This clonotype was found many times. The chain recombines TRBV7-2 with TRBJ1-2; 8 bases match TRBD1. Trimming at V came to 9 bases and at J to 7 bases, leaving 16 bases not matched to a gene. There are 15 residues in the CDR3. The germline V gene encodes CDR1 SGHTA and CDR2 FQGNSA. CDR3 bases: TGTGCCAGTATCGATACGACAGGGGCTTCGGGTGGCTACACCTTC. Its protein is CASIDTTGASGGYTF.

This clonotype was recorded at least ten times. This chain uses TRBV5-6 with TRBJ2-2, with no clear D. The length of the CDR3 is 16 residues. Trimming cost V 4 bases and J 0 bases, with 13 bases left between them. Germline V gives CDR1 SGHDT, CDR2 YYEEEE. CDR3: CASSPSGAPNTGELFF. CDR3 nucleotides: TGTGCCAGCAGCCCGAGTGGTGCCCCGAACACCGGGGAGCTGTTTTTT.

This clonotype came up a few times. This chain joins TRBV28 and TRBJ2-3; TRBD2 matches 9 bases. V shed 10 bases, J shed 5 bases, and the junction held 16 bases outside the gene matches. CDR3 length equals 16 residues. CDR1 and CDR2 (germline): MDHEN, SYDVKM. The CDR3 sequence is CATAFISGGLKDTQYF. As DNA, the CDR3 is TGTGCCACTGCATTTATTAGCGGGGGCCTGAAAGATACGCAGTATTTT.

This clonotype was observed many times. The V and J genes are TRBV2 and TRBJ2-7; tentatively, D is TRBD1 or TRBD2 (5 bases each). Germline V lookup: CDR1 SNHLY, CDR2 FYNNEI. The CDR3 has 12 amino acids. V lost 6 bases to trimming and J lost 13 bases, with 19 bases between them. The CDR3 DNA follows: TGTGCCAGCAGGGGACCTCCGGTCACCCTATACTTC. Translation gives CASRGPPVTLYF. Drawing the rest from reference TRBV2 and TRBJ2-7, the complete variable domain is EPEVTQTPSHQVTQMGQEVILRCVPISNHLYFYWYRQILGQKVEFLVSFYNNEISEKSEIFDDQFSVERPDGSNFTLKIRSTKLEDSAMYFCASRGPPVTLYFGPGTRLTVT.

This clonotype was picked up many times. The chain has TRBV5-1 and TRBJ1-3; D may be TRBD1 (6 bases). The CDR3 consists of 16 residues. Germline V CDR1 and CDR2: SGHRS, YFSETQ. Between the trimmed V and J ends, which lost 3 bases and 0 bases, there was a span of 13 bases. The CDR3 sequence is CASSSGQRASGNTIYF. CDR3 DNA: TGCGCCAGCAGCTCTGGACAGAGGGCCTCTGGAAACACCATATATTTT. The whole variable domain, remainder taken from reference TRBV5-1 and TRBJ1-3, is KAGVTQTPRYLIKTRGQQVTLSCSPISGHRSVSWYQQTPGQGLQFLFEYFSETQRNKGNFPGRFSGRQFSNSRSEMNVSTLELGDSALYLCASSSGQRASGNTIYFGEGSWLTVV.

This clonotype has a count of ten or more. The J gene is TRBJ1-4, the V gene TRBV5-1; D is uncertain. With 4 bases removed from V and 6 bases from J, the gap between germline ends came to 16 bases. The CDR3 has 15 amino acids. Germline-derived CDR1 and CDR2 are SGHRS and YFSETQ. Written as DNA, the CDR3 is TGCGCCAGCAGCCCCGTAGTGGTTTCGGATGAAAAACTGTTTTTT. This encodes CASSPVVVSDEKLFF.

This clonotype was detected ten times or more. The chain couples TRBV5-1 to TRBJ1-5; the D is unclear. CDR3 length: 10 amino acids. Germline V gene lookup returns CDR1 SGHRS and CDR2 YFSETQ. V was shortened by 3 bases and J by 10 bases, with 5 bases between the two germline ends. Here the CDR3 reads CASSSTPQHF. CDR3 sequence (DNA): TGCGCCAGCAGCTCGACCCCCCAGCATTTT.

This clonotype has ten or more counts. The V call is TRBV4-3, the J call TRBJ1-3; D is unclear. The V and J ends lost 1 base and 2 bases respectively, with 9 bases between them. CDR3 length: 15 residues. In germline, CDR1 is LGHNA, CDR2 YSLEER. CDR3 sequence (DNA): TGCGCCAGCAGCCAAGGGTCAGCGGCTGGAAACACCATATATTTT. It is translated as CASSQGSAAGNTIYF.

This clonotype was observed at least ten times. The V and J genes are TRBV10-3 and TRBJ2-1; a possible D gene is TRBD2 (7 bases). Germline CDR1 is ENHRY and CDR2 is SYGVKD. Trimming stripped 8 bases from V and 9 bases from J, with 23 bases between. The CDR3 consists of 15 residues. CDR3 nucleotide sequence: TGTGCCATCCGTCCGGGGGGCAAAGGTACCAGTGAGCAGTTCTTC. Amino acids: CAIRPGGKGTSEQFF.

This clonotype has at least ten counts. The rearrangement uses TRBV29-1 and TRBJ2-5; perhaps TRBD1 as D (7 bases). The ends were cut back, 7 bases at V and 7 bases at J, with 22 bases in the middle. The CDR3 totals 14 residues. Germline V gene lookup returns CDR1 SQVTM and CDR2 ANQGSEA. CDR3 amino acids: CSAETQGGLATQYF. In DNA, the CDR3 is TGCAGCGCAGAGACCCAGGGGGGACTGGCGACCCAGTACTTC.

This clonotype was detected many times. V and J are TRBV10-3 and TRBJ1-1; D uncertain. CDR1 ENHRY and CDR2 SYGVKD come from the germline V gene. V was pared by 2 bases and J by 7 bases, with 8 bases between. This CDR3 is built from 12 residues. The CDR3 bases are TGTGCCATCAGTGAGGATTATGGTGAAGCTTTCTTT. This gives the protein CAISEDYGEAFF.

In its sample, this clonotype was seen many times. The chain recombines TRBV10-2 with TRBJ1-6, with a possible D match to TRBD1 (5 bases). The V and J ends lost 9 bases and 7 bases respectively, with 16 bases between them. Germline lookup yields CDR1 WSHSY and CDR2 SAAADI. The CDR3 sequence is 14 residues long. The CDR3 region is CASKIGGVNSPLHF. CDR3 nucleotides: TGCGCCAGTAAAATCGGGGGGGTGAATTCACCCCTCCACTTT.

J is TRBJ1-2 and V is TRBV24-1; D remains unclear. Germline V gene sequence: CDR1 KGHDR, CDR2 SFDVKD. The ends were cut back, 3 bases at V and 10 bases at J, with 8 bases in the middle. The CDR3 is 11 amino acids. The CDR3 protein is CATSDRDVYTF. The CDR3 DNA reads TGTGCCACCAGTGATCGTGATGTCTACACCTTC.

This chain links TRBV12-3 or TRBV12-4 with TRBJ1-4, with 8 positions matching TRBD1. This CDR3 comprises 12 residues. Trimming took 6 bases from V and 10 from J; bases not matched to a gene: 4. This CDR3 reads CASRSTGGKLFF. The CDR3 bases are TGTGCCAGCAGGTCCACAGGGGGAAAACTGTTTTTT.